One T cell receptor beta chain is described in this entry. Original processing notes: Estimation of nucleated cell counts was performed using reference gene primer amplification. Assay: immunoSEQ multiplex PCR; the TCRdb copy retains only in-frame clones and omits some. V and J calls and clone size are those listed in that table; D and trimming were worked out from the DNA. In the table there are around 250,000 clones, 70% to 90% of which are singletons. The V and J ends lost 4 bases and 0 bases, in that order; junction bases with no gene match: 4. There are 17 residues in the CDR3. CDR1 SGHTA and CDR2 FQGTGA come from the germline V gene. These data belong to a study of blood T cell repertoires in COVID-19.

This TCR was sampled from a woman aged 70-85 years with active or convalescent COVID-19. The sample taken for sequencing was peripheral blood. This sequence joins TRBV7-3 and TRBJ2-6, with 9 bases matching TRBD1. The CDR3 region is CASSSGQGYSGANVLTF. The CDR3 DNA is TGTGCCAGCAGCTCGGGACAGGGTTACTCTGGGGCCAACGTCCTGACTTTC.